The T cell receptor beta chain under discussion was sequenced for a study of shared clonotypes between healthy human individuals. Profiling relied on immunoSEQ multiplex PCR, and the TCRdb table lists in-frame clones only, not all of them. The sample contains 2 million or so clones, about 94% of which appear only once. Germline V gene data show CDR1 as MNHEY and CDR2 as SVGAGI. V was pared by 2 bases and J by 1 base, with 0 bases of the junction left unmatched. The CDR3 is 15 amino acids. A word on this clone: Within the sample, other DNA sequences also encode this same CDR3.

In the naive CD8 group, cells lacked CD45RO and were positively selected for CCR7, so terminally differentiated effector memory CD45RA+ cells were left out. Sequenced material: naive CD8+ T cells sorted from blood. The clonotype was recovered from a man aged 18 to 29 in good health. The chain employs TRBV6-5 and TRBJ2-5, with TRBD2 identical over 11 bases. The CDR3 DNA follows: TGTGCCAGCAGTTACGGGACTAGCGGCCAAGAGACCCAGTACTTC. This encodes CASSYGTSGQETQYF.